This entry lists 30 T cell receptor beta chains sequenced from one sample in a study of CD8+ T cells in alopecia areata. It was cDNA, reverse transcribed from extracted RNA, that served as the sequencing template. The data were produced by immunoSEQ multiplex PCR, yet TCRdb's version contains in-frame clones alone and is incomplete. The table shows under 110,000 clones, with just under 60% occurring only once. Treatment: oral pan-JAK inhibitor, 5-10 mg twice daily. The sample was CD8+ T cells sorted from blood, taken between weeks 55 and 65, from a patient treated with tofacitinib. These receptors came from a human donor with alopecia areata.

The V and J genes are TRBV5-6 and TRBJ2-1, with 10 bases identical to TRBD1. Germline V gene sequence: CDR1 SGHDT, CDR2 YYEEEE. The J segment lost 6 bases and the V segment lost 4 bases, leaving 7 bases of the junction unmatched. The CDR3 is 15 residues long. Written as DNA, the CDR3 is TGTGCCAGCAGCCTCGGGACAGGGGTTACCAATGAGCAGTTCTTC. Translating it yields CASSLGTGVTNEQFF.

CDR3 sequence (DNA): TGTGCCAGCAGCTCTGCCTCAGATACGCAGTATTTT. It codes for CASSSASDTQYF. The chain is built from TRBV5-6 and TRBJ2-3; D uncertain. CDR1 and CDR2 from the germline V gene are SGHDT and YYEEEE. The CDR3 runs to 12 residues. V lost 3 bases and J 4 bases, leaving 6 bases between the germline ends.

This chain links TRBV5-1 with TRBJ2-7; D is undetermined. V lost 5 bases to trimming and J lost 0 bases, with 3 bases between them. The CDR3 spans 11 residues. Per the germline V gene, CDR1 is SGHRS and CDR2 is YFSETQ. CDR3 in DNA: TGCGCCAGCAGGAGCTCCTACGAGCAGTACTTC. Translated, it gives CASRSSYEQYF. The whole variable domain, remainder taken from reference TRBV5-1 and TRBJ2-7, is KAGVTQTPRYLIKTRGQQVTLSCSPISGHRSVSWYQQTPGQGLQFLFEYFSETQRNKGNFPGRFSGRQFSNSRSEMNVSTLELGDSALYLCASRSSYEQYFGPGTRLTVT.

This clone has more than one count but fewer than ten. Other DNA sequences in the same sample also yield this CDR3. This chain connects TRBV30 to TRBJ2-2; maybe TRBD2 (6 bases). V was trimmed by 0 bases and J by 6 bases, leaving 8 bases between them. Looked up from germline, CDR1 is GTSNPN and CDR2 is SVGIG (reference sequence). CDR3 length: 13 residues. DNA for the CDR3: TGTGCCTGGAGTGTTGGAGGGGCCGGGGAGCTGTTTTTT. Translated, it gives CAWSVGGAGELFF.

This clone was seen only once. J is TRBJ1-1 and V is TRBV19; D is unclear. The CDR3 is made up of 12 amino acids. Germline V gene lookup returns CDR1 LNHDA and CDR2 SQIVND (reference sequence). V lost 4 bases and J 3 bases, leaving 6 bases between the germline ends. The CDR3 DNA reads TGTGCCAGTAGTAGAGGTTACACTGAAGCTTTCTTT. Its protein is CASSRGYTEAFF.

This clone was counted a single time. This chain uses TRBV9 with TRBJ2-1, with TRBD1 matching over 9 bases. J lost 9 bases, V lost 2 bases, and 9 bases had no gene match. Germline V CDR1 and CDR2: SGDLS, YYNGEE. CDR3 length: 15 amino acids. Here the CDR3 reads CASSVAGQGRGEQFF. The CDR3 DNA is TGTGCCAGCAGCGTTGCCGGACAGGGGCGCGGTGAGCAGTTCTTC. Full variable domain (outside the CDR3, taken from reference TRBV9 and TRBJ2-1): DSGVTQTPKHLITATGQRVTLRCSPRSGDLSVYWYQQSLDQGLQFLIQYYNGEERAKGNILERFSAQQFPDLHSELNLSSLELGDSALYFCASSVAGQGRGEQFFGPGTRLTVL.

The chain employs TRBV9 and TRBJ2-7; D is possibly TRBD1 or TRBD2 (5 bases each). Germline CDR1 is SGDLS and CDR2 is YYNGEE. V gave up 0 bases and J gave up 7 bases, with 14 bases separating them. The CDR3 contains 14 residues. CDR3 nucleotide sequence: TGTGCCAGCAGCGTAGGTTGGGGGTTTGGTGAGCAGTACTTC. The encoded protein is CASSVGWGFGEQYF.

The chain uses TRBV15 and TRBJ1-1; D gene uncertain. CDR1 and CDR2 (germline): LNHNV, YYDKDF (reference sequence). There are 12 residues in the CDR3. Trimming left V 8 bases short and J 4 bases short, with 11 bases between. The CDR3 bases are TGTGCCACCGCCAGCGGGGTCACTGAAGCTTTCTTT. This sequence encodes CATASGVTEAFF.

The chain has TRBV30 and TRBJ1-2, with a possible D match to TRBD1 (5 bases). Germline V CDR1 and CDR2: GTSNPN, SVGIG (reference sequence). Trimming stripped 2 bases from V and 8 bases from J, with 9 bases between. CDR3 size: 11 residues. DNA of the CDR3: TGTGCCTGGAGTACAGGAGAAGGCTACACCTTC. Amino acid sequence: CAWSTGEGYTF. Looking up the rest from reference TRBV30 and TRBJ1-2 gives the full variable domain: SQTIHQWPATLVQPVGSPLSLECTVEGTSNPNLYWYRQAAGRGLQLLFYSVGIGQISSEVPQNLSASRPQDRQFILSSKKLLLSDSGFYLCAWSTGEGYTFGSGTRLTVV.

The chain recombines TRBV9 with TRBJ2-3; D call uncertain. Germline lookup yields CDR1 SGDLS and CDR2 YYNGEE. V was pared by 4 bases and J by 1 base, with 16 bases between. The CDR3 runs 16 residues. CDR3 loop: CASSLGWYGRTDTQYF. CDR3 in DNA: TGTGCCAGCAGCTTAGGTTGGTACGGACGCACAGATACGCAGTATTTT. The entire variable domain, with the rest obtained from reference TRBV9 and TRBJ2-3, is as follows: DSGVTQTPKHLITATGQRVTLRCSPRSGDLSVYWYQQSLDQGLQFLIQYYNGEERAKGNILERFSAQQFPDLHSELNLSSLELGDSALYFCASSLGWYGRTDTQYFGPGTRLTVL.

The chain employs TRBV5-1 and TRBJ2-5; 10 bases line up with TRBD2. The DNA end favors TRBJ2-7, so the J call may be wrong. The germline V gene encodes CDR1 SGHRS and CDR2 YFSETQ. The CDR3 sequence is 14 residues long. The CDR3 DNA reads TGCGCCAGCAGCTTGGGGACTAGCGGCTACGAGCAGTACTTC. Translation gives CASSLGTSGYEQYF.

A single count supports this clone. The rearrangement links TRBV29-1 to TRBJ1-2, with D possibly being TRBD1 (6 bases). The CDR3 totals 12 residues. CDR1 and CDR2 (germline): SQVTM, ANQGSEA. Trimming pared 6 bases from V and 7 bases from J, leaving 15 bases between. This chain's CDR3 is CSVAIGGGGYTF. CDR3 DNA: TGCAGCGTCGCAATCGGAGGGGGTGGCTACACCTTC.

This clone showed up just once. V and J are TRBV27 and TRBJ2-1; a weak D match, TRBD2 (6 bases). The CDR3 consists of 13 residues. The germline V gene encodes CDR1 MNHEY and CDR2 SMNVEV (reference sequence). V lost 8 bases and J 10 bases, leaving 18 bases between the germline ends. This chain's CDR3 is CASHTAGYGEQFF. The CDR3 DNA is TGTGCCAGCCATACTGCGGGGTATGGGGAGCAGTTCTTC.

This chain links TRBV6-5 with TRBJ2-5; D is uncertain. V was cut by 7 bases and J by 4 bases, with 16 bases left in between. This CDR3 spans 14 amino acids. Germline assignment: CDR1 MNHEY and CDR2 SVGAGI. The CDR3 region has the DNA TGTGCCAGCACCAACTCGGACGGCGGAGAGACCCAGTACTTC. Translating it yields CASTNSDGGETQYF.

The V and J genes are TRBV6-5 and TRBJ2-7; TRBD2 might be the D (6 bases). The length of the CDR3 is 12 residues. Germline V CDR1 and CDR2: MNHEY, SVGAGI. Trimming took 8 bases from V and 5 from J, leaving 13 bases between them. CDR3 amino acids: CASPTPGDEQYF. CDR3 nucleotide sequence: TGTGCCAGCCCCACCCCGGGGGACGAGCAGTACTTC.

The chain carries TRBV7-3 and TRBJ1-1, with D tentatively TRBD1 (5 bases). Germline CDR1 reads SGHTA; CDR2 reads FQGTGA. The V and J ends lost 2 bases and 1 base respectively, with 11 bases between them. The CDR3 covers 15 residues. CDR3 protein: CASSLYGGSNTEAFF. The CDR3 DNA is TGTGCCAGCAGCTTATATGGGGGTTCGAACACTGAAGCTTTCTTT.

The table lists this clone with a few counts. CDR3 sequence reads: CSVNGYGYTF. CDR3 DNA sequence: TGCAGCGTTAACGGGTATGGCTACACCTTC. The rearrangement links TRBV29-1 to TRBJ1-2; D unresolved. The CDR3 is 10 amino acids. The germline gives CDR1 SQVTM, CDR2 ANQGSEA. Trimming pared 5 bases from V and 5 bases from J, leaving 6 bases between.

This clone was picked up one time. The chain is built from TRBV25-1 and TRBJ2-3, with no clear D. Trimming stripped 1 base from V and 0 bases from J, with 8 bases between. Germline lookup yields CDR1 MGHDK and CDR2 SYGVNS. The CDR3 sequence is 15 residues long. CDR3 protein: CASSELSTSTDTQYF. CDR3 DNA sequence: TGTGCCAGCAGTGAATTATCGACGAGCACAGATACGCAGTATTTT. The whole variable domain, filled in from reference TRBV25-1 and TRBJ2-3, reads EADIYQTPRYLVIGTGKKITLECSQTMGHDKMYWYQQDPGMELHLIHYSYGVNSTEKGDLSSESTVSRIRTEHFPLTLESARPSHTSQYLCASSELSTSTDTQYFGPGTRLTVL.

This clone was observed a handful of times. V gene TRBV12-5 combines with J gene TRBJ1-4; no firm D call. From germline, CDR1 is LGHNT and CDR2 FRNRAP. Trimming removed 9 bases at V and 2 bases at J, with 7 bases between. The CDR3 runs to 12 residues. The CDR3 reads CASEGTNEKLFF. CDR3 bases: TGTGCTAGCGAGGGCACTAATGAAAAACTGTTTTTT.

The chain uses TRBV4-2 and TRBJ1-1; 10 bases align to TRBD1. CDR1 and CDR2 (germline): LGHNA, YNFKEQ. J gave up 6 bases and V 1 base, and 11 bases lay outside the gene matches. The CDR3 length is 17 residues. The CDR3 here is CASSQVLGTGARAEAFF. CDR3 in DNA: TGTGCCAGCAGCCAAGTTTTAGGGACAGGGGCCCGGGCTGAAGCTTTCTTT.

Turning to this clone: The same CDR3 can be traced to other DNA sequences in this sample. The CDR3 loop is CASISEQETQYF. The CDR3 nucleotides are TGTGCCAGCATATCAGAACAGGAGACCCAGTACTTC. The chain links TRBV2 to TRBJ2-5; D unresolved. The CDR3 extends over 12 amino acids. V lost 7 bases, J lost 5 bases, and 11 bases lay in between. Germline values: CDR1 SNHLY, CDR2 FYNNEI.

The chain recombines TRBV25-1 with TRBJ1-1; TRBD1 agrees at 8 bases. Germline CDR1 MGHDK, CDR2 SYGVNS. The junction had 4 bases not matched to a gene; V was cut back by 2 bases and J by 5 bases. The CDR3 has 14 residues. The CDR3 protein is CASSEGQGATEAFF. CDR3 DNA sequence: TGTGCCAGCAGTGAAGGACAGGGAGCGACTGAAGCTTTCTTT.

The V gene is TRBV29-1, the J gene TRBJ2-6, with 9 nucleotides matching TRBD1. CDR1 and CDR2 from the germline V gene are SQVTM and ANQGSEA. The CDR3 is 16 amino acids. Trimming cost V 7 bases and J 0 bases; bases outside gene matches: 7. CDR3 in amino acids: CSAWTGAPSGANVLTF. In DNA form, the CDR3 reads TGCAGCGCCTGGACAGGGGCCCCCTCTGGGGCCAACGTCCTGACTTTC.

In its sample, this clone was seen a few times. Here the CDR3 reads CASSQDSSLRETQYF. The CDR3 nucleotides are TGTGCCAGCAGCCAAGATAGTAGCTTACGAGAGACCCAGTACTTC. This sequence joins TRBV14 and TRBJ2-5, with D unclear. The CDR3 has 15 amino acids. CDR1 is SGHDN and CDR2 is FVKESK in the germline V gene. Trimming removed 0 bases at V and 4 bases at J, with 12 bases between.

The rearrangement joins TRBV2 to TRBJ2-2; no firm D call. CDR3 size: 12 residues. Trimming removed 8 bases at V and 5 bases at J, with 9 bases between. Germline CDR1 and CDR2: SNHLY and FYNNEI. The CDR3 spells CASHYQTGELFF. CDR3 nucleotide sequence: TGTGCCAGCCATTATCAAACCGGGGAGCTGTTTTTT.

The CDR3: CASSEALGAGLPQHF. The CDR3 DNA reads TGTGCCAGCAGTGAAGCGCTTGGGGCCGGATTACCCCAGCATTTT. The chain couples TRBV2 to TRBJ1-5; D possibly corresponds to TRBD1 (5 bases). Germline V gene lookup returns CDR1 SNHLY and CDR2 FYNNEI. This CDR3 region has 15 residues. Trimming cost V 0 bases and J 10 bases, with 16 bases left between them.

The rearrangement links TRBV6-1 to TRBJ2-5; no firm D call. CDR3 length equals 13 residues. Germline loops: CDR1 MNHNS, CDR2 SASEGT. The ends were cut back, 5 bases at V and 5 bases at J, with 12 bases in the middle. CDR3 coding DNA: TGTGCCAGCAGTTTTGAACCTAAGGAGACCCAGTACTTC. Its translation is CASSFEPKETQYF.

The J gene is TRBJ2-2, the V gene TRBV13, with D perhaps matching TRBD1 (6 bases). V lost 2 bases and J lost 6, with 13 bases in between. CDR1 and CDR2 from the germline V gene are PRHDT and FYEKMQ (reference sequence). The CDR3 runs 15 residues. DNA of the CDR3: TGTGCCAGCAGCTTATGGGGGCCCCGACCCGGGGAGCTGTTTTTT. Translation: CASSLWGPRPGELFF.

The rearrangement joins TRBV27 to TRBJ2-1; TRBD2 agrees at 7 bases. Germline values: CDR1 MNHEY, CDR2 SMNVEV (reference sequence). V shed 2 bases and J 8 bases; nucleotides not matched to a gene: 6. There are 14 residues in the CDR3. The CDR3 DNA is TGTGCCAGCAGTTTAGCCGACCGGGGGGATGAGCAGTTCTTC. Its protein is CASSLADRGDEQFF.

This rearrangement joins TRBV29-1 to TRBJ1-1; tentative D call: TRBD1 (5 bases). Germline CDR1 is SQVTM and CDR2 is ANQGSEA. This CDR3 contains 11 residues. The V and J ends lost 7 bases and 6 bases respectively, with 12 bases between them. The CDR3 spells CSAYWGPEAFF. CDR3 in DNA: TGCAGCGCTTATTGGGGCCCTGAAGCTTTCTTT.